The rows below give T cell receptor beta chains drawn from one sample of a study of brain T cells in children with intractable seizures. Generated by immunoSEQ multiplex PCR, the TCRdb table keeps only in-frame clones and is missing some. The table lists hundreds of thousands of clones, 93% of them singletons, with roughly 5.8% in the top ten. The material sequenced was peripheral blood, taken less than 6 months after surgery. Source of these receptors: a boy under two years old with tuberous sclerosis and intractable seizures. The CDR3 runs from the conserved cysteine through the conserved F or W. A D gene is named only where the DNA matches it firmly. Part of the rows lack a size; the others show once, few, many or a class for expanded clones.

v_gene	j_gene	abundance	d_gene	CDR3nt	CDR3aa
TRBV4-1	TRBJ2-1	.	TRBD2	TGCGCCAGCAGCCGCGGACTAGCGGGAACCTCCTACAATGAGCAGTTCTTC	CASSRGLAGTSYNEQFF
TRBV3-1/TRBV3-2	TRBJ1-2	.	.	TGTGCCAGCAGCCATGCCGGGACGCACTATGGCTACACCTTC	CASSHAGTHYGYTF
TRBV3-1/TRBV3-2	TRBJ1-4	.	.	TGTGCCAGCAGCCCCGGGACAAGTAACGAAAAACTGTTTTTT	CASSPGTSNEKLFF
TRBV18	TRBJ1-1	.	.	TGTGCCAGCTCACCCGCGACCCCGGGGGGTGAAGCTTTCTTT	CASSPATPGGEAFF
TRBV11-2	TRBJ1-2	.	.	TGTGCCAGCAGCTTAGCGGCGGCCTATGGCTACACCTTC	CASSLAAAYGYTF
TRBV3-1/TRBV3-2	TRBJ1-6	once	.	TGTGCCAGCAGCCAGGGCGACCTTCAAAATTCACCCCTCCACTTT	CASSQGDLQNSPLHF
TRBV18	TRBJ2-7	.	TRBD2	TGTGCCAGCTCACCAATCAGCGGGGGTCCTTCCTACGAGCAGTACTTC	CASSPISGGPSYEQYF
TRBV5-1	TRBJ2-3	.	.	TGCGCCAGCAGCTTGGTAGGCGGAGGCACAGATACGCAGTATTTT	CASSLVGGGTDTQYF
TRBV25-1	TRBJ1-1	.	TRBD1	TGTGCCAGCAGTGAATCCGAGACAGGGGCGAACACTGAAGCTTTCTTT	CASSESETGANTEAFF
TRBV5-1	TRBJ2-3	once	TRBD2	TGCGCCAGCAGCCCGGGACTAGCTACAGATACGCAGTATTTT	CASSPGLATDTQYF
TRBV13	TRBJ2-1	.	TRBD2	TGTGCCAGCAGCCTGGGGACTAGCGGGACCCCCGACAATGAGCAGTTCTTC	CASSLGTSGTPDNEQFF
TRBV5-1	TRBJ1-1	.	.	TGCGCCAGCAGCTTGGGGCAGGGAGGGATGAACACTGAAGCTTTCTTT	CASSLGQGGMNTEAFF
TRBV25-1	TRBJ2-3	.	.	TGTGCCAGCAGTGATATAACGGCAGCCCACACAGATACGCAGTATTTT	CASSDITAAHTDTQYF
TRBV11-2	TRBJ1-2	few	.	TGTGCCAGCAGCTTAGGCGGGGTATATGGCTACACCTTC	CASSLGGVYGYTF
TRBV11-2	TRBJ1-1	.	.	TGTGCCAGCAGCTTAGTTACAGGGTGGAACACTGAAGCTTTCTTT	CASSLVTGWNTEAFF
TRBV2	TRBJ1-4	.	.	TGTGCCAGCACTATGTCAAATGAAAAACTGTTTTTT	CASTMSNEKLFF
TRBV5-5	TRBJ1-4	.	TRBD1	TGTGCCAGCAGCGCCGGGACAGGACCTAATGAAAAACTGTTTTTT	CASSAGTGPNEKLFF
TRBV6-5	TRBJ1-6	once	.	TGTGCCAGCAGTTCAGTTGGGGGCCTGGGGAAGTCACCCCTCCACTTT	CASSSVGGLGKSPLHF
TRBV24-1	TRBJ1-4	.	TRBD1	TGTGCCACCAGTGCAGGGGGCGCCGCTAATGAAAAACTGTTTTTT	CATSAGGAANEKLFF
TRBV29-1	TRBJ2-5	.	.	TGCAGCGTTGAAGATCGGGGAGGAGTTCAGGAGACCCAGTACTTC	CSVEDRGGVQETQYF
TRBV5-1	TRBJ2-7	.	.	TGCGCCAGCAGCTTGGTAGGTGCCCCGTACGAGCAGTACTTC	CASSLVGAPYEQYF
TRBV7-9	TRBJ2-2	few	.	TGTGCCAGCAGTTACTTGCAGGGTTACACCGGGGAGCTGTTTTTT	CASSYLQGYTGELFF
TRBV5-1	TRBJ2-5	.	TRBD1	TGCGCCAGCAGCTTGCAACCGGGACAGGGGTGGGAGACCCAGTACTTC	CASSLQPGQGWETQYF
TRBV6-5	TRBJ2-1	.	TRBD1	TGTGCCAGCAGTTCCGGGACAGGGGATGAGCAGTTCTTC	CASSSGTGDEQFF
TRBV28	TRBJ1-5	.	.	TGTGCCAGCAGTTTGTTTACAGATAGCAATCAGCCCCAGCATTTT	CASSLFTDSNQPQHF
TRBV3-1/TRBV3-2	TRBJ2-7	once	.	TGTGCCAGCAGCCAGGGATTGTCCTACGAGCAGTACTTC	CASSQGLSYEQYF
TRBV9	TRBJ2-5	.	.	TGTGCCAGCAGCCAAGAAGGGGGGCGAAAAGAGACCCAGTACTTC	CASSQEGGRKETQYF
TRBV27	TRBJ1-5	.	.	TGTGCCAGCAGTGAACTTGGGGGGCGGGATCAGCCCCAGCATTTT	CASSELGGRDQPQHF
TRBV19	TRBJ1-1	.	.	TGTGCCAGTAATACGGGGATCCGGAACACTGAAGCTTTCTTT	CASNTGIRNTEAFF
TRBV19	TRBJ1-2	.	.	TGTGCCAGTAGTATTGGTCAGGGGATCGGCTATGGCTACACCTTC	CASSIGQGIGYGYTF
TRBV7-9	TRBJ1-1	few	.	TGTGCCAGCAGCCAAGTCGAAGCTTTCTTT	CASSQVEAFF
TRBV6-5	TRBJ2-1	.	.	TGTGCCAGCAGGATTAGCGGCGACTCCTACAATGAGCAGTTCTTC	CASRISGDSYNEQFF
TRBV19	TRBJ1-3	once	.	TGTGCCAGTATGACCTGGAGCGGAAACACCATATATTTT	CASMTWSGNTIYF
TRBV28	TRBJ1-4	.	TRBD1	TGTGCCAGCAGTTTTTCGGGCAGGGGGCCCCCAACTAATGAAAAACTGTTTTTT	CASSFSGRGPPTNEKLFF
TRBV7-9	TRBJ2-1	.	TRBD2	TGTGCCAGCAGCTTAGTAGGAGCGGGGGAGAACAATGAGCAGTTCTTC	CASSLVGAGENNEQFF
TRBV12-3/TRBV12-4	TRBJ1-2	.	.	TGTGCCAGCAGTCGGGACGACTATGGCTACACCTTC	CASSRDDYGYTF
TRBV12-3/TRBV12-4	TRBJ1-2	.	TRBD1	TGTGCCAGCAGCCAGGGGGCTTACTATGGCTACACCTTC	CASSQGAYYGYTF
TRBV30	TRBJ2-1	once	TRBD2	TGTGCCTTCGACGGGGCTAGCGGGGGGGCAGAGGTCGGTGAGCAGTTCTTC	CAFDGASGGAEVGEQFF
TRBV5-1	TRBJ1-3	.	.	TGCGCCAGCAGCTTGGGTGGCCGGGCCTCTGGAAACACCATATATTTT	CASSLGGRASGNTIYF
TRBV19	TRBJ2-7	.	TRBD1	TGTGCCAGTAGTATAGATCCAGGGGGCTACGAGCAGTACTTC	CASSIDPGGYEQYF
TRBV28	TRBJ1-2	.	.	TGTGCCAGCAGTTTGAGCTATGGCTACACCTTC	CASSLSYGYTF
TRBV30	TRBJ2-1	.	TRBD2	TGTGCCTGGAGTGTGGGACTAGGTGCGACTGAGCAGTTCTTC	CAWSVGLGATEQFF
TRBV5-1	TRBJ1-2	.	.	TGCGCCAGCAGCTTGGAATTCGGGACTAACTATGGCTACACCTTC	CASSLEFGTNYGYTF
TRBV27	TRBJ2-1	.	.	TGTGCCAGCAGTCCAGGGGTACAGACCGGATACAATGAGCAGTTCTTC	CASSPGVQTGYNEQFF
TRBV10-3	TRBJ1-2	once	.	TGTGCCATCAGTGAGACCGGTGAAGGTCGCTCCTATGGCTACACCTTC	CAISETGEGRSYGYTF
TRBV11-3	TRBJ2-7	.	TRBD2	TGTGCCAGCAGCTCTCTAGCGGGAGTCTACGAGCAGTACTTC	CASSSLAGVYEQYF
TRBV7-9	TRBJ1-1	.	.	TGTGCCAGCAGCTTAGTCCTATTCGAAGCTTTCTTT	CASSLVLFEAFF
TRBV9	TRBJ2-3	.	.	TGTGCCAGCAGCGTAGGGGGCGGTACTAGCACAGATACGCAGTATTTT	CASSVGGGTSTDTQYF
TRBV18	TRBJ1-2	.	TRBD1	TGTGCCAGCTCACCGGGACAGGGGTATGGCTACACCTTC	CASSPGQGYGYTF
TRBV20-1	TRBJ2-5	.	.	TGCAGTGCTAGTGGGGCTGGGACGACTGTGTACTTC	CSASGAGTTVYF
TRBV5-4	TRBJ1-2	.	.	TGTGCCAGCAGCTTGGACGCCCCTTCTAACTATGGCTACACCTTC	CASSLDAPSNYGYTF
TRBV7-9	TRBJ2-3	.	TRBD1	TGTGCCAGCAGCCCGGGGACAGGCTTTACCACAGATACGCAGTATTTT	CASSPGTGFTTDTQYF
TRBV30	TRBJ2-7	.	TRBD1	TGTGCCTGGAGCCGCACAGGGGTCTACGAGCAGTACTTC	CAWSRTGVYEQYF
TRBV7-9	TRBJ2-1	.	.	TGTGCCAGCAGCTTATACCAGAACAATGAGCAGTTCTTC	CASSLYQNNEQFF